The clone carrying this TCR beta chain occurred many times. Its antigen is not known. TCR beta VDJ combinations and CDR3 sequences were profiled from genomic DNA. A single record per CDR3 protein comes from TCRdb applying MiXCR to the reads. The sample carries approximately 150,000 distinct CDR3 sequences, 40% to 55% recorded once. Deletions cut 4 bases from V and 5 bases from J, with 11 bases between. Germline CDR1 and CDR2: MNHNS and SASEGT. CDR3 size: 13 residues. This specimen comes from a study of CD8+CD57+ T cells in acquired aplastic anemia. Background on the study: Sorted CD4+ and CD8+ cells gave a mean 3.2 ug DNA, range roughly 0.19 to 27.4 ug. Study conclusions and caveats: It was found that some 30 CD8+ CDR3 sequences were shared between patients and controls.

CD8+CD57+ cell expansion had been shown by flow cytometry in patients chosen for sequencing. As a group, the patients uniformly had severe acquired aplastic anemia. The blood sampling took place in patients who had so far received no therapy. The material sequenced was sorted CD4+, CD8+, or CD8+CD57+ T cells (not recorded which) from PBMCs. The genes are TRBV6-1 and TRBJ2-5; possibly TRBD1 for D (5 bases). The sequence was obtained from a human donor with aplastic anemia. CDR3 protein: CASSGTREETQYF. In nucleotides, the CDR3 is TGTGCCAGCAGTGGGACAAGAGAGGAGACCCAGTACTTC.